A single sample gave rise to the 28 T cell receptor beta chains below, sequenced in a study of identifying expanded T cells in peripheral blood. The protocol was immunoSEQ multiplex PCR, while the TCRdb copy is restricted to in-frame clones and leaves out a portion. This repertoire shows some 78,000 clones, 80% to 85% found once; its top ten account for around 19%. What was sequenced was blood. These receptor sequences come from a person between 18 and 75 years old in good health.

This clone has only a few counts. The chain couples TRBV6-1 to TRBJ2-2, with D maybe TRBD2 (6 bases). Germline V lookup: CDR1 MNHNS, CDR2 SASEGT. This CDR3 contains 15 residues. V was shortened by 7 bases and J by 5 bases, with 17 bases between the two germline ends. CDR3 protein: CASTYGGIGTGELFF. The DNA of the CDR3 is TGTGCCAGCACCTATGGGGGGATAGGAACCGGGGAGCTGTTTTTT.

The V gene is TRBV11-3, the J gene TRBJ2-1; no firm D call. This CDR3 spans 14 amino acids. The V end lost 1 base, the J end lost 0 bases, and 4 bases lay between the germline ends. Germline lookup yields CDR1 SGHNT and CDR2 YENEEA. CDR3 residues: CASSLGSSYNEQFF. CDR3 DNA sequence: TGTGCCAGCAGCTTAGGGAGCTCCTACAATGAGCAGTTCTTC. The full variable domain, completed using reference TRBV11-3 and TRBJ2-1, is EAGVVQSPRYKIIEKKQPVAFWCNPISGHNTLYWYLQNLGQGPELLIRYENEEAVDDSQLPKDRFSAERLKGVDSTLKIQPAELGDSAVYLCASSLGSSYNEQFFGPGTRLTVL.

The table lists this clone with a few counts. The CDR3 is CASSAGTSGSMREAYNEQFF. CDR3 bases: TGTGCCAGCAGCGCAGGGACTAGCGGGAGTATGAGGGAGGCTTACAATGAGCAGTTCTTC. This chain connects TRBV9 to TRBJ2-1, with TRBD2 matching 14 bases. This CDR3 region has 20 residues. V was pared by 3 bases and J by 4 bases, with 15 bases of the junction left unmatched. Germline V gives CDR1 SGDLS, CDR2 YYNGEE. Based on the CDR3 plus reference TRBV9 and TRBJ2-1, the full variable domain is DSGVTQTPKHLITATGQRVTLRCSPRSGDLSVYWYQQSLDQGLQFLIQYYNGEERAKGNILERFSAQQFPDLHSELNLSSLELGDSALYFCASSAGTSGSMREAYNEQFFGPGTRLTVL.

The chain uses TRBV30 and TRBJ1-4, with TRBD1 as a possible D gene (5 bases). Trimming pared 0 bases from V and 10 bases from J, leaving 15 bases between. CDR1 and CDR2 from the germline V gene are GTSNPN and SVGIG (reference sequence). CDR3 length equals 14 residues. CDR3 protein: CAWSVGTRTGKLFF. The CDR3 DNA reads TGTGCCTGGAGTGTAGGGACCCGAACCGGAAAACTGTTTTTT. Full variable domain (outside the CDR3, taken from reference TRBV30 and TRBJ1-4): SQTIHQWPATLVQPVGSPLSLECTVEGTSNPNLYWYRQAAGRGLQLLFYSVGIGQISSEVPQNLSASRPQDRQFILSSKKLLLSDSGFYLCAWSVGTRTGKLFFGSGTQLSVL.

This clone is a singleton in its sample. The chain links TRBV10-3 to TRBJ1-2; D might be TRBD1 (6 bases). The V and J ends lost 7 bases and 2 bases respectively, with 23 bases between them. CDR3 size: 17 residues. In germline, CDR1 is ENHRY, CDR2 SYGVKD. CDR3 in amino acids: CAITRTVSGDINYGYTF. DNA for the CDR3: TGTGCCATCACCCGAACGGTCTCAGGGGACATAAACTATGGCTACACCTTC.

The CDR3 sequence is CASSLQGGKGNEQFF. DNA of the CDR3: TGTGCCAGCAGCTTACAGGGGGGAAAAGGCAATGAGCAGTTCTTC. The V and J genes are TRBV11-2 and TRBJ2-1, with D tentatively TRBD1 (7 bases). CDR3 length: 15 amino acids. V lost 2 bases, J lost 6 bases, and 14 bases lay in between. From germline, CDR1 is SGHAT and CDR2 FQNNGV.

The rearrangement uses TRBV28 and TRBJ2-7; D is perhaps TRBD1 (5 bases). Germline V gene lookup returns CDR1 MDHEN and CDR2 SYDVKM. CDR3 length: 14 amino acids. V was clipped by 3 bases and J by 3 bases, with 12 bases between them. The chain's CDR3 is CASSFMQGLYEQYF. CDR3 DNA sequence: TGTGCCAGCAGTTTTATGCAGGGTCTCTACGAGCAGTACTTC.

J is TRBJ1-2 and V is TRBV15; a weak D match, TRBD1 (6 bases). There are 16 residues in the CDR3. CDR1 is LNHNV and CDR2 is YYDKDF in the germline V gene (reference sequence). Trimming pared 3 bases from V and 1 base from J, leaving 15 bases between. The CDR3 DNA reads as TGTGCCACCAGCAGGCCCAGCAGGACAGTTAACTATGGCTACACCTTC. Translating gives CATSRPSRTVNYGYTF.

CDR3 nucleotide sequence: TGTGCCTGGAGTGGCCCCCAAGCGGGAGCAACAGATACGCAGTATTTT. Residues: CAWSGPQAGATDTQYF. The V call is TRBV30, the J call TRBJ2-3; 8 bases are shared with TRBD2. The CDR3 length is 16 residues. The germline V gene has CDR1 GTSNPN and CDR2 SVGIG (reference sequence). V was pared by 1 base and J by 3 bases, with 9 bases of the junction left unmatched.

This clone has just one count. The chain is built from TRBV27 and TRBJ2-2; the D gene is possibly TRBD1 (6 bases). The CDR3 consists of 16 residues. Looked up from germline, CDR1 is MNHEY and CDR2 is SMNVEV (reference sequence). The ends were cut back, 9 bases at V and 3 bases at J, with 20 bases in the middle. CDR3 sequence: CASRNRVGVDTGELFF. The CDR3 DNA reads as TGTGCCAGTCGAAACAGGGTGGGCGTAGACACCGGGGAGCTGTTTTTT.

The V gene is TRBV28, the J gene TRBJ1-1; tentative D call: TRBD1 (5 bases). CDR1 and CDR2 (germline): MDHEN, SYDVKM. This CDR3 region has 12 residues. V lost 4 bases and J 7 bases, leaving 10 bases between the germline ends. The CDR3 DNA follows: TGTGCCAGCAGTTCCGGGACCTTTGAAGCTTTCTTT. As protein: CASSSGTFEAFF.

This rearrangement joins TRBV2 to TRBJ2-1; 7 bases are a match to TRBD1. This CDR3 comprises 16 residues. Trimming took 7 bases from V and 4 from J; bases not matched to a gene: 13. The germline gives CDR1 SNHLY, CDR2 FYNNEI. Here the CDR3 DNA reads TGTGCCAGCAACACGCTGTTGGTGACAGGGTACAATGAGCAGTTCTTC. Translated: CASNTLLVTGYNEQFF.

The genes are TRBV19 and TRBJ1-2; TRBD1 aligns across 9 bases. The trim removed 5 bases at V and 5 bases at J, leaving 6 bases unmatched. Germline V lookup: CDR1 LNHDA, CDR2 SQIVND (reference sequence). The CDR3 is 14 residues long. The CDR3 coding sequence is TGTGCCAGTAGTTGGACAGGGGTAGATTATGGCTACACCTTC. Translating gives CASSWTGVDYGYTF.

The chain has TRBV2 and TRBJ1-1, with 9 nucleotides matching TRBD1. After removal of 7 bases from V and 0 bases from J, the junction contained 6 bases not matched to a gene. CDR1 is SNHLY, CDR2 FYNNEI, per germline. This CDR3 contains 15 residues. The CDR3 region is CASTTGGIMNTEAFF. The CDR3 nucleotides are TGTGCCAGCACTACAGGGGGCATCATGAACACTGAAGCTTTCTTT.

The chain recombines TRBV9 with TRBJ2-2; D is perhaps TRBD2 (5 bases). Between the trimmed V and J ends, which lost 2 bases and 3 bases, there was a span of 14 bases. Germline V gives CDR1 SGDLS, CDR2 YYNGEE. CDR3 length: 16 residues. The CDR3 loop reads CASSVHRRLDTGELFF. As DNA, the CDR3 is TGTGCCAGCAGCGTTCATAGGAGGCTAGACACCGGGGAGCTGTTTTTT.

The genes are TRBV10-2 and TRBJ2-1, with TRBD2 matching 10 bases. V lost 4 bases, J lost 2 bases, and 5 bases stayed unmatched. The CDR3 contains 16 residues. From germline, CDR1 is WSHSY and CDR2 SAAADI. CDR3 sequence reads: CASSGLAGETYNEQFF. The CDR3 nucleotides read TGCGCCAGCAGTGGGCTAGCGGGAGAAACCTACAATGAGCAGTTCTTC.

This rearrangement joins TRBV6-1 to TRBJ1-2, with 12 positions matching TRBD1. V dropped 7 bases and J dropped 4; count of bases not matched to a gene: 7. Germline V gives CDR1 MNHNS, CDR2 SASEGT. CDR3 size: 15 residues. The chain's CDR3 is CASIPGQGASYGYTF. The CDR3 region has the DNA TGTGCCAGCATTCCGGGACAGGGGGCGAGCTATGGCTACACCTTC.

The rearrangement uses TRBV7-3 and TRBJ2-2; D is perhaps TRBD1 (5 bases). Trimming cost V 5 bases and J 1 base, with 8 bases left between them. The germline V gene encodes CDR1 SGHTA and CDR2 FQGTGA. This CDR3 has 14 amino acids. The CDR3: CASSPQGNTGELFF. The CDR3 DNA follows: TGTGCCAGCAGCCCGCAGGGGAACACCGGGGAGCTGTTTTTT.

The chain joins TRBV6-5 to TRBJ2-7; 11 nucleotides agree with TRBD2. This CDR3 is 15 amino acids long. Trimming took 2 bases from V and 2 from J; bases not matched to a gene: 2. CDR1 and CDR2 from the germline V gene are MNHEY and SVGAGI. CDR3 sequence reads: CASSYDSGRAYEQYF. The CDR3 DNA follows: TGTGCCAGCAGTTACGATAGCGGGAGGGCCTACGAGCAGTACTTC.

The chain carries TRBV7-5 and TRBJ2-3; the DNA was not used to check the table's D call, TRBD2. TRBV7-5 is listed as a pseudogene. This CDR3 spans 17 amino acids. The CDR3 spells CARSLDGSDFSGDTQYF. The CDR3 coding sequence is TGTGCCAGAAGCTTAGACGGGAGTGATTTTTCAGGAGATACGCAGTATTTT.

The chain couples TRBV2 to TRBJ1-1, with unresolved D. Germline loops: CDR1 SNHLY, CDR2 FYNNEI. The CDR3 is 14 amino acids. V was pared by 4 bases and J by 1 base, with 10 bases between. In DNA form, the CDR3 reads TGTGCCAGCAGTGGAGAGATGGGGAACACTGAAGCTTTCTTT. This codes for CASSGEMGNTEAFF.

This clone came up a few times. The V call is TRBV5-3, the J call TRBJ2-5, with 9 positions matching TRBD1. TRBV5-3 is noted as an ORF with a role that remains uncertain. This CDR3 contains 14 residues. V gave up 4 bases and J gave up 4 bases; unmatched junction bases: 5. For the CDR3, the DNA is TGTGCCAGAAGCCCACGGACAGGGGTAGAGACCCAGTACTTC. This translates into CARSPRTGVETQYF.

The chain couples TRBV7-2 to TRBJ2-3, with 9 bases identical to TRBD2. V lost 4 bases to trimming and J lost 3 bases; unmatched junction nucleotides: 2. The length of the CDR3 is 14 residues. Germline assignment: CDR1 SGHTA and CDR2 FQGNSA. In DNA, the CDR3 is TGTGCCAGCAGCTCTAGCGGGATGACAGATACGCAGTATTTT. Its translation: CASSSSGMTDTQYF.

The V call is TRBV28, the J call TRBJ1-2; D gene uncertain. The germline V and J ends were trimmed by 1 base and 7 bases, with 10 bases remaining between them. Germline CDR1 is MDHEN and CDR2 is SYDVKM. This CDR3 region has 13 residues. In DNA form, the CDR3 reads TGTGCCAGCAGTTTATCCCCGGTCCGTGGCTACACCTTC. This codes for CASSLSPVRGYTF.

This rearrangement joins TRBV29-1 to TRBJ2-1, with D possibly TRBD2 on 5 matching bases. Germline V gives CDR1 SQVTM, CDR2 ANQGSEA. V was clipped by 2 bases and J by 0 bases, with 8 bases between them. CDR3 length: 14 amino acids. CDR3 DNA sequence: TGCAGCGTTGAAACTGGGAGCTCCTACAATGAGCAGTTCTTC. Translated: CSVETGSSYNEQFF.

The CDR3 DNA reads as TGTGCCAGCAGTATTGGGACAGGGGGGACGGCTCAGCCCCAGCATTTT. Encoded protein: CASSIGTGGTAQPQHF. The gene calls are TRBV27 and TRBJ1-5, with 11 nucleotides matching TRBD1. Germline V gene sequence: CDR1 MNHEY, CDR2 SMNVEV (reference sequence). The CDR3 contains 16 residues. With V trimmed by 5 bases and J by 6 bases, 9 bases remained unmatched.

The V and J genes are TRBV4-1 and TRBJ2-5; maybe TRBD1 (6 bases). Germline-derived CDR1 and CDR2 are MGHRA and YSYEKL. V lost 4 bases and J 9 bases, leaving 15 bases between the germline ends. This CDR3 contains 13 residues. This CDR3 reads CASSLRQEQAQYF. The CDR3 DNA sequence: TGCGCCAGCAGCCTGCGACAGGAGCAAGCCCAGTACTTC.

The V call is TRBV18, the J call TRBJ2-3, with D unclear. Trimming left V 3 bases short and J 0 bases short, with 7 bases between. CDR1 and CDR2 (germline): KGHSH, LQKENI. CDR3 length: 14 residues. The chain's CDR3 is CASSPWRSTDTQYF. The CDR3 DNA is TGTGCCAGCTCACCCTGGCGGAGCACAGATACGCAGTATTTT.